The next 6 T cell receptor beta chains were all read from a single sample in a study of blood T cells in healthy people across ages. Combining a sample-barcoded 5' primer with a J-beta primer mix, a second PCR ran for roughly 6 to 12 cycles. TCRdb re-called the 5' RACE reads through MiXCR, storing one row per CDR3 protein. The sample carries hundreds of thousands of distinct CDR3 sequences, about half recorded once. The sequencing sample was made of blood. The receptors were sampled from a man older than 75 in good health.

The chain has TRBV6-2 or TRBV6-3 and TRBJ2-1, with D possibly matching TRBD1 (5 bases). The ends were cut back, 5 bases at V and 11 bases at J, with 19 bases in the middle. Germline CDR1 reads MNHEY; CDR2 reads SVGEGT. The CDR3 sequence is 14 residues long. The CDR3 nucleotides read TGTGCCAGCAGTGACCGTGTCTTAAGGGGTCAGCAGTTCTTC. Translated, it gives CASSDRVLRGQQFF.

The chain has TRBV3-1 and TRBJ1-1; TRBD1 aligns across 10 bases. Per the germline V gene, CDR1 is LGHDT and CDR2 is YNNKEL (reference sequence). After removal of 5 bases from V and 5 bases from J, the junction contained 8 bases not matched to a gene. This CDR3 has 15 residues. This chain's CDR3 is CASSKATGGSTEAFF. The CDR3 nucleotides are TGTGCCAGCAGCAAGGCGACAGGGGGCTCTACTGAAGCTTTCTTT.

In its sample, this clonotype was seen many times. The chain recombines TRBV7-3 with TRBJ2-7; D is uncertain. The CDR3 runs to 13 residues. Per the germline V gene, CDR1 is SGHTA and CDR2 is FQGTGA. The V end was cut by 5 bases, the J end by 7 bases, with 15 bases between. The CDR3 sequence is CASSVRVAEEQYF. CDR3 nucleotide sequence: TGTGCCAGCAGCGTACGGGTCGCGGAGGAGCAGTACTTC.

This clonotype was counted a single time. The rearrangement uses TRBV12-3 or TRBV12-4 and TRBJ1-5; 7 bases line up with TRBD1. V dropped 5 bases and J dropped 7; count of bases not matched to a gene: 14. The CDR3 length is 16 residues. The CDR3 spells CASSLNTGEHPQPQHF. The CDR3 DNA reads TGTGCCAGCAGTCTAAACACAGGGGAGCATCCCCAGCCCCAGCATTTT.

The chain joins TRBV20-1 to TRBJ1-1, with unresolved D. The CDR3 sequence is 14 residues long. Germline CDR1 and CDR2: DFQATT and SNEGSKA (reference sequence). V was shortened by 2 bases and J by 4 bases, with 14 bases between the two germline ends. CDR3 DNA sequence: TGCAGTGCTAGATCCCCGGCCAGATCCACTGAAGCTTTCTTT. Encoded protein: CSARSPARSTEAFF.

The chain carries TRBV7-9 and TRBJ1-4; D is undetermined. V was trimmed by 6 bases and J by 7 bases, leaving 9 bases between them. Germline CDR1 is SEHNR and CDR2 is FQNEAQ (reference sequence). There are 12 residues in the CDR3. The CDR3, as DNA: TGTGCCAGCAGGTTTGGAGGTGAAAAACTGTTTTTT. Protein: CASRFGGEKLFF.